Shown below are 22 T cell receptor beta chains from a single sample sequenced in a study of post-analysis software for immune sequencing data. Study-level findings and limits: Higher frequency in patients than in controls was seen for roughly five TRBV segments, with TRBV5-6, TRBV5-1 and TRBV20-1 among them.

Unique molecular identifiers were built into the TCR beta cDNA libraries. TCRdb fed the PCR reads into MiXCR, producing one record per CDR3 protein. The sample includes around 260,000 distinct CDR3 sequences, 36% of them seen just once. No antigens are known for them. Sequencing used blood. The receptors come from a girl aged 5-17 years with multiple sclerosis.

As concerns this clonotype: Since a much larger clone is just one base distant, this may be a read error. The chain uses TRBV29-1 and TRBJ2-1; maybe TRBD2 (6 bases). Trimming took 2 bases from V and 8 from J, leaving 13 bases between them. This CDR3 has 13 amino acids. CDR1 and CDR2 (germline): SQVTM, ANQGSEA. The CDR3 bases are TGCAGCGTTGAAAGGGCCGGGAGCTATGAGCAGTTCTTC. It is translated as CSVERAGSYEQFF.

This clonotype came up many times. CDR3 protein: CASNPGQGNTEAFF. CDR3 DNA: TGTGCCAGCAACCCGGGACAGGGTAACACTGAAGCTTTCTTT. V is TRBV28 and J is TRBJ1-1, with TRBD1 matching over 9 bases. This CDR3 spans 14 amino acids. Trimming cost V 7 bases and J 2 bases; bases outside gene matches: 5. Germline loops: CDR1 MDHEN, CDR2 SYDVKM. Full variable domain (rest looked up from reference TRBV28 and TRBJ1-1): DVKVTQSSRYLVKRTGEKVFLECVQDMDHENMFWYRQDPGLGLRLIYFSYDVKMKEKGDIPEGYSVSREKKERFSLILESASTNQTSMYLCASNPGQGNTEAFFGQGTRLTVV.

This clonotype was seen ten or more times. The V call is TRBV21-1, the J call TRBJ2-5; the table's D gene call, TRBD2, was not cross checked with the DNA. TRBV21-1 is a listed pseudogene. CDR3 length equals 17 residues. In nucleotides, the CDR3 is TGTGCCAGCAGCAAACTTGGAGGCCCTAGCGGAAAAGAGACCCAGTACTTC. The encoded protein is CASSKLGGPSGKETQYF.

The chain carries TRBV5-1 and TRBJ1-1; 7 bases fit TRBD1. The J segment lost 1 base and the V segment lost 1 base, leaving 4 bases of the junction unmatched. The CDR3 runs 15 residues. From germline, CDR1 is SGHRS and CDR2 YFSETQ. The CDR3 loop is CASSLLGQENTEAFF. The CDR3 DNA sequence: TGCGCCAGCAGCTTGTTAGGACAGGAGAACACTGAAGCTTTCTTT.

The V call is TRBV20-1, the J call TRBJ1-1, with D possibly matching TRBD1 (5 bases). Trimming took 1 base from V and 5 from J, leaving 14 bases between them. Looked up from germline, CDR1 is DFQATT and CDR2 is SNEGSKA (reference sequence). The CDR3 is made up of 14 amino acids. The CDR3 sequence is CSARAGRVWTEAFF. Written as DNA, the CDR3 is TGCAGTGCTAGAGCCGGCAGGGTCTGGACTGAAGCTTTCTTT.

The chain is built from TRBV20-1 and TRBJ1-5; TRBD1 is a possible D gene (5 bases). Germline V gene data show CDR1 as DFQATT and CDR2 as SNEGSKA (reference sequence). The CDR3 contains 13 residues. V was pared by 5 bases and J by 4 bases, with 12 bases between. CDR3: CSALAGGNQPQHF. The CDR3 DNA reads TGCAGTGCTCTGGCGGGGGGGAATCAGCCCCAGCATTTT.

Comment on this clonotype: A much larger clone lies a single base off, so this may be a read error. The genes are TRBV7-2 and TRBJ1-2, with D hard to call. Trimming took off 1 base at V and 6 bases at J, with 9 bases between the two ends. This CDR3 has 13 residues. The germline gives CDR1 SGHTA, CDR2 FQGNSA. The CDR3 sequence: CASSLDGRDGYTF. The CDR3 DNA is TGTGCCAGCAGCTTAGACGGGAGAGATGGCTACACCTTC. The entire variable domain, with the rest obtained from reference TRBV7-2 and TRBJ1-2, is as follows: GAGVSQSPSNKVTEKGKDVELRCDPISGHTALYWYRQSLGQGLEFLIYFQGNSAPDKSGLPSDRFSAERTGGSVSTLTIQRTQQEDSAVYLCASSLDGRDGYTFGSGTRLTVV.

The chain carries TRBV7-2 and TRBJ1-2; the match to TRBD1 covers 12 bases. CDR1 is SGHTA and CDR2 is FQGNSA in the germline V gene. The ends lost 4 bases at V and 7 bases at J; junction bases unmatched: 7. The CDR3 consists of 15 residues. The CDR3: CASSSKGQGAGGYTF. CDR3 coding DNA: TGTGCCAGCAGCTCAAAGGGACAGGGGGCAGGTGGCTACACCTTC.

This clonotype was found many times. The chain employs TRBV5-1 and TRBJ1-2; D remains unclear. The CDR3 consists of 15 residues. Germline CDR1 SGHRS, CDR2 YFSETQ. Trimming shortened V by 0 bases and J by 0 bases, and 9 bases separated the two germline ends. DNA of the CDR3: TGCGCCAGCAGCTTGGATACAGTAGCTAACTATGGCTACACCTTC. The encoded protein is CASSLDTVANYGYTF.

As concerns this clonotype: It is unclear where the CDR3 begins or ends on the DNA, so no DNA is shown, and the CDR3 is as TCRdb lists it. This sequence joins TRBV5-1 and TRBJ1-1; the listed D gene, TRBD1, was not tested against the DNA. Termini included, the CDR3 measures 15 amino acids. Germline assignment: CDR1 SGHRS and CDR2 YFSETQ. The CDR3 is CASSLDVGTGAEVFF.

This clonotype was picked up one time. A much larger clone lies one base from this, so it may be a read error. CDR3 coding DNA: TGTGCCAGCAGCTCCCAAGATAATGAAAAACTGTTTTTT. Its protein product is CASSSQDNEKLFF. The chain joins TRBV7-2 to TRBJ1-4; no reliable D call. V was cut by 4 bases and J by 4 bases, with 7 bases left in between. The CDR3 runs 13 residues. Germline CDR1 is SGHTA and CDR2 is FQGNSA.

CDR3 loop: CASSRGANTGELFF. In DNA form, the CDR3 reads TGTGCCAGCAGTCGGGGGGCGAACACCGGGGAGCTGTTTTTT. The gene calls are TRBV9 and TRBJ2-2; 7 bases fit TRBD2. The CDR3 spans 14 residues. The germline gives CDR1 SGDLS, CDR2 YYNGEE. Germline trimming cut 5 bases from V and 0 bases from J; bases unmatched to any gene: 1.

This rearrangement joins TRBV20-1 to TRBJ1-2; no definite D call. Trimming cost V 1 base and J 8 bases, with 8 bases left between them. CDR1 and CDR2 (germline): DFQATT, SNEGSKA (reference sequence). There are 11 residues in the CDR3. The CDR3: CSARVTRGYTF. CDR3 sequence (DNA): TGCAGTGCTAGAGTTACGAGGGGCTACACCTTC.

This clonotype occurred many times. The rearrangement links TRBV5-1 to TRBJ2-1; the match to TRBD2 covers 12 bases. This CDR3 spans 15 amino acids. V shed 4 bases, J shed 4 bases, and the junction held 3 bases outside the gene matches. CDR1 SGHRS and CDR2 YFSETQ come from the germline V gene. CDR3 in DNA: TGCGCCAGCAGCAAGGGGACTAGCGGGTACAATGAGCAGTTCTTC. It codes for CASSKGTSGYNEQFF.

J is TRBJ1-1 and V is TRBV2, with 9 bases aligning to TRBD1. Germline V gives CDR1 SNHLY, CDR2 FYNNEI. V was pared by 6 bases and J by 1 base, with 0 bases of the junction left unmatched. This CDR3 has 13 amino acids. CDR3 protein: CASRGQGNTEAFF. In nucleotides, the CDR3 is TGTGCCAGCAGGGGACAGGGGAACACTGAAGCTTTCTTT.

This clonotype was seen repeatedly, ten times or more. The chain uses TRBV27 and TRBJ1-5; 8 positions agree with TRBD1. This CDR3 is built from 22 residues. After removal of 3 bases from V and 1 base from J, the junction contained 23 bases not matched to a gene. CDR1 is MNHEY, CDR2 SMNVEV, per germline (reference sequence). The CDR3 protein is CASSLVAPVDRVFVISNQPQHF. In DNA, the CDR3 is TGTGCCAGCAGTTTGGTAGCACCGGTGGACAGGGTCTTCGTTATAAGCAATCAGCCCCAGCATTTT.

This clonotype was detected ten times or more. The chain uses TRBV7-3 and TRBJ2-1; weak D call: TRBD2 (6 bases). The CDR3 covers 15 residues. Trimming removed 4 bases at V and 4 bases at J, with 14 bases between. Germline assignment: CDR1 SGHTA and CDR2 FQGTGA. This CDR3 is CASSSPSAKYNEQFF. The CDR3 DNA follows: TGTGCCAGCAGCTCCCCTAGCGCCAAATACAATGAGCAGTTCTTC.

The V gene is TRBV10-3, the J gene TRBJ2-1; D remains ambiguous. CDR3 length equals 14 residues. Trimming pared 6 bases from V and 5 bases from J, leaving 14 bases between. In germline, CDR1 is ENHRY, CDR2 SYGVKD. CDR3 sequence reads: CAIRDLNRDNEQFF. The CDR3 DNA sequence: TGTGCCATCAGAGACCTGAACCGCGACAATGAGCAGTTCTTC.

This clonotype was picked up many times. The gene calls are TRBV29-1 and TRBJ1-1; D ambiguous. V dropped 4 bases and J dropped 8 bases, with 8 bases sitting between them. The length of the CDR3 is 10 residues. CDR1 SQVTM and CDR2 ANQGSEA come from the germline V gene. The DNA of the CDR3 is TGCAGCGTTGTGGGCGGGGAAGCTTTCTTT. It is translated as CSVVGGEAFF.

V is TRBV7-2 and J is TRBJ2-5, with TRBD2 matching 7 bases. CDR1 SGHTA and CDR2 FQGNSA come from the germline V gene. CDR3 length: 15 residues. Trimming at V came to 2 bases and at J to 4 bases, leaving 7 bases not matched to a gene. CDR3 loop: CASSLRAPGGETQYF. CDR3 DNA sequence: TGTGCCAGCAGCTTACGAGCGCCGGGGGGAGAGACCCAGTACTTC.

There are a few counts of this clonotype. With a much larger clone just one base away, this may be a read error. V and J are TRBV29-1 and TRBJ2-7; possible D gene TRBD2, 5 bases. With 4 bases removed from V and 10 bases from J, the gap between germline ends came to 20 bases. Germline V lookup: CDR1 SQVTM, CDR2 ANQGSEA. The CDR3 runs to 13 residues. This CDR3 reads CSVAGRAAEAQYF. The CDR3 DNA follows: TGCAGCGTTGCCGGACGGGCGGCGGAGGCCCAGTACTTC.

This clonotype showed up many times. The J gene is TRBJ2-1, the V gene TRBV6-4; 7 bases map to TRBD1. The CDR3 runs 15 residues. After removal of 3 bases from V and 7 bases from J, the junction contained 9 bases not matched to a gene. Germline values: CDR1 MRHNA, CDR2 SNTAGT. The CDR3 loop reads CASSEGTGAGNEQFF. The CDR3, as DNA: TGTGCCAGCAGTGAAGGTACAGGGGCCGGGAATGAGCAGTTCTTC.